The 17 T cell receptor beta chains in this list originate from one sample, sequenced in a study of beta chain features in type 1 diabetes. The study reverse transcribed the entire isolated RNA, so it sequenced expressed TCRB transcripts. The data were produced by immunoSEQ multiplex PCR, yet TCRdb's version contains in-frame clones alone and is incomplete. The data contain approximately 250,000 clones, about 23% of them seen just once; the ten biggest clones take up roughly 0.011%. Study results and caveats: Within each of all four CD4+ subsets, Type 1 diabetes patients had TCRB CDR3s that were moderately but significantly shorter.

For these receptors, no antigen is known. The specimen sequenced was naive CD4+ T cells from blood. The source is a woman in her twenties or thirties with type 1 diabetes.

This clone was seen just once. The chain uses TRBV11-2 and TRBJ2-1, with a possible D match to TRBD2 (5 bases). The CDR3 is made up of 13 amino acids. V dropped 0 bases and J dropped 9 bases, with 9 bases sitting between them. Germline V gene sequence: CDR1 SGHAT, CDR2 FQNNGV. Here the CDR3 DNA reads TGTGCCAGCAGCTTAGACCTAGCCAGTGAGCAGTTCTTC. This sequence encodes CASSLDLASEQFF.

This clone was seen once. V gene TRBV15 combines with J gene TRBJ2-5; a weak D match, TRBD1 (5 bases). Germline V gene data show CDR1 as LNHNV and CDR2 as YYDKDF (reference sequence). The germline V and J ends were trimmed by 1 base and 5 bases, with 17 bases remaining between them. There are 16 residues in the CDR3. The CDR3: CATSRAEGVAAETQYF. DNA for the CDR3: TGTGCCACCAGCAGAGCTGAAGGGGTGGCGGCGGAGACCCAGTACTTC.

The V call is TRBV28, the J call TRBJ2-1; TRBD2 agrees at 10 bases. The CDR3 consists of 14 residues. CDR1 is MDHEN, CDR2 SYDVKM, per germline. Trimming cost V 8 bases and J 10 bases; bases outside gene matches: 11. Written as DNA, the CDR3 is TGTGCCAGCGGAGGACTAGCGGAGGTCCCCGAGCAGTTCTTC. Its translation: CASGGLAEVPEQFF.

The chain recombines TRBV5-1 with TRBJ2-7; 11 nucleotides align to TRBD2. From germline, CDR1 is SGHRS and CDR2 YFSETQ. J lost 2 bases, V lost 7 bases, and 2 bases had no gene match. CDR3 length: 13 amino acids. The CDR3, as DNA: TGCGCCAGCTCTAGCGGGGGGCCCTACGAGCAGTACTTC. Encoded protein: CASSSGGPYEQYF.

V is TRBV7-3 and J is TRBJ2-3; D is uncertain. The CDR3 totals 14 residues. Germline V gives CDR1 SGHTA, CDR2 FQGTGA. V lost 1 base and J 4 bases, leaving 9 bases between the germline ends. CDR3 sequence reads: CASSLSIRADTQYF. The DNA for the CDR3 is TGTGCCAGCAGCTTAAGTATTCGGGCAGATACGCAGTATTTT.

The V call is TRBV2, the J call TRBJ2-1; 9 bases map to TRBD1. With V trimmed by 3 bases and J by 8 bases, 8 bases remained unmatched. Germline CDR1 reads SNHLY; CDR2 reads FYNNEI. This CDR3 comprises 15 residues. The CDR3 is CASSDMGQGFDEQFF. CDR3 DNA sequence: TGTGCCAGCAGTGATATGGGACAGGGTTTCGATGAGCAGTTCTTC.

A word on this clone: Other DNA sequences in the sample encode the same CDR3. The CDR3: CASSSQGDQPQHF. The CDR3 region has the DNA TGTGCCAGCAGCTCACAGGGGGATCAGCCCCAGCATTTT. The chain employs TRBV7-2 and TRBJ1-5, with TRBD1 matching over 8 bases. The junction had 1 base not matched to a gene; V was cut back by 4 bases and J by 5 bases. Germline V gene lookup returns CDR1 SGHTA and CDR2 FQGNSA. The CDR3 is 13 amino acids. The whole variable domain, filled in from reference TRBV7-2 and TRBJ1-5, reads GAGVSQSPSNKVTEKGKDVELRCDPISGHTALYWYRQSLGQGLEFLIYFQGNSAPDKSGLPSDRFSAERTGGSVSTLTIQRTQQEDSAVYLCASSSQGDQPQHFGDGTRLSIL.

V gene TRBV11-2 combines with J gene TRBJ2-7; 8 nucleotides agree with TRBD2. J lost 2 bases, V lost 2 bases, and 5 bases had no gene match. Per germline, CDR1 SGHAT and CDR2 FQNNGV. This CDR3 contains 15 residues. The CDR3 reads CASSLTSGATYEQYF. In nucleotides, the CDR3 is TGTGCCAGCAGCTTAACTAGCGGAGCTACCTACGAGCAGTACTTC.

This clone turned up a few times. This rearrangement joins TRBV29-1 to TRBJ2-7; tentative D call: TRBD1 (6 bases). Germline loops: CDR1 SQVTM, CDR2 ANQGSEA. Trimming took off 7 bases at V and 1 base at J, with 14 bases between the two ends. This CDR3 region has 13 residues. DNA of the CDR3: TGCAGCGCCCGGGACATTCTATCCTACGAGCAGTACTTC. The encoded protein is CSARDILSYEQYF.

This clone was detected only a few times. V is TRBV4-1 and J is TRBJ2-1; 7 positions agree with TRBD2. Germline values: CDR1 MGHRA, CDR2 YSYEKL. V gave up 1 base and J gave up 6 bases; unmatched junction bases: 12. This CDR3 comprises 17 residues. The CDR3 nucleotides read TGCGCCAGCAGCCAAGGAAACGCGGGAGTGTTAAGCAATGAGCAGTTCTTC. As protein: CASSQGNAGVLSNEQFF.

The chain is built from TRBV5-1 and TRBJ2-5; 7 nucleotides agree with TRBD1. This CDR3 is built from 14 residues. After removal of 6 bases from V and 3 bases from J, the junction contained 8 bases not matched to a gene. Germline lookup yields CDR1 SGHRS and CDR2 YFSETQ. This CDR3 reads CASTTGFGEETQYF. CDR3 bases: TGCGCCAGCACGACAGGGTTTGGCGAAGAGACCCAGTACTTC.

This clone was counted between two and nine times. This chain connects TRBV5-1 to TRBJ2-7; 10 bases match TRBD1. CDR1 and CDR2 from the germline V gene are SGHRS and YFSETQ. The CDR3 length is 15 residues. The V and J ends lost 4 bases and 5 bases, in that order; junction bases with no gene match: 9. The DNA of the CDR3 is TGCGCCAGCAGCGAGGACAGGGGGACGCTGCACGAGCAGTACTTC. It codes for CASSEDRGTLHEQYF.

The CDR3 protein is CASRETSGVSIYEQYF. DNA of the CDR3: TGTGCCAGCAGAGAAACTAGCGGGGTGTCTATTTACGAGCAGTACTTC. This chain uses TRBV6-1 with TRBJ2-7; 10 bases fit TRBD2. V was clipped by 6 bases and J by 4 bases; unmatched bases: 12. This CDR3 spans 16 amino acids. Germline CDR1 is MNHNS and CDR2 is SASEGT.

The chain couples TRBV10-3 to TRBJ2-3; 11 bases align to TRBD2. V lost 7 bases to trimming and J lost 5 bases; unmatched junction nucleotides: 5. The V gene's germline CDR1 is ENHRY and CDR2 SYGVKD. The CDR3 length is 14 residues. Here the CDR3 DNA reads TGTGCCATCACTGTAGCGGGAGGGCAAGATACGCAGTATTTT. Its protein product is CAITVAGGQDTQYF.

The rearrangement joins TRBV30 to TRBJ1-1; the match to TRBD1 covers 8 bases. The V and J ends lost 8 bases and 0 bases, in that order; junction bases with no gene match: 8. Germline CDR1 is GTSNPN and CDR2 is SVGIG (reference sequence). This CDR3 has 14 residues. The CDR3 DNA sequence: TGTGCCGGACAGGGTCGGGGGTTGAACACTGAAGCTTTCTTT. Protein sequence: CAGQGRGLNTEAFF.

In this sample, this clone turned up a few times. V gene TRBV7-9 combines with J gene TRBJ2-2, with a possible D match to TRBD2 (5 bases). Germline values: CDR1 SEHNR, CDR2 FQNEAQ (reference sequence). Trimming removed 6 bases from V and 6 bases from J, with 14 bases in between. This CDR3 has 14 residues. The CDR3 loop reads CASSLQEEAGELFF. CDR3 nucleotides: TGTGCCAGCAGTCTCCAGGAGGAGGCCGGGGAGCTGTTTTTT.

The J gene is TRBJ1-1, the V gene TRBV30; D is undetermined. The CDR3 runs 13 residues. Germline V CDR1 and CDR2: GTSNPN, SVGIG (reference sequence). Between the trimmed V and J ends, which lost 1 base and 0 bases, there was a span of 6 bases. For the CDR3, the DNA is TGTGCCTGGAGTGACGGGATGAACACTGAAGCTTTCTTT. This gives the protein CAWSDGMNTEAFF.